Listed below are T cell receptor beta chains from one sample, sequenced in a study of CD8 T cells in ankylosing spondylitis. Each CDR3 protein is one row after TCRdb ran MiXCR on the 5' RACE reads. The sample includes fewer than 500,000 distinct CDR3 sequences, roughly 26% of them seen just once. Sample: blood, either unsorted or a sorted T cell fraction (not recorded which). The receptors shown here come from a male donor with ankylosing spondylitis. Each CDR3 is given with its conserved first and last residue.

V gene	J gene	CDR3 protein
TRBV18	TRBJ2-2	CASSPRNEAAGELFF
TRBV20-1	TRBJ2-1	CSARDGTSGRGYNEQFF
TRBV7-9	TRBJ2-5	CASSLLGLAGETQYF
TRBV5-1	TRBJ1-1	CASSDQNTEAFF
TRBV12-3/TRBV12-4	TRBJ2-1	CASSLAGVGNEQFF
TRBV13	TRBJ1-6	CASSPSGAVNSPLHF
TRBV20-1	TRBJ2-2	CSATGGPGELFF
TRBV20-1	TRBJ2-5	CSASASGDKTQYF
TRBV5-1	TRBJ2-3	CASSLPTGPDTQYF
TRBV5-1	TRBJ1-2	CASSSAEGGDGYTF
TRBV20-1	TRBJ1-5	CSARTGWDQPQHF
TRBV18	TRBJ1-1	CASSPLTDRDRGSTEAFF
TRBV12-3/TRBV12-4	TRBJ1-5	CASGQGHQPQHF
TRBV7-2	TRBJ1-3	CASSLVANLAGNTIYF
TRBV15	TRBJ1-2	CATSRVGGPKQGGYTF
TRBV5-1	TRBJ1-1	CATKTGGKNTEAFF
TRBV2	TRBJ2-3	CASSEFTSGGNTQYF
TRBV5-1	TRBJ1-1	CASSLDSDTEAFF
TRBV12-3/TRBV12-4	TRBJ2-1	CASSSYMSRAGRYNEQFF
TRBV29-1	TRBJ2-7	CSVANWDEQYF
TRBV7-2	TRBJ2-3	CASSSTSGREYF
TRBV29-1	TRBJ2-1	CSVVSAGGRNEQFF
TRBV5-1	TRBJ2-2	CASSLRDMNTGELFF
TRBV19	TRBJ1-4	CASTGVWRPEKLFF
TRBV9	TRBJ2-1	CASSVSSGRTWNEQFF
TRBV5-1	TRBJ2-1	CASRSGTSGSKRNEQFF
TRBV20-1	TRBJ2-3	CSARFSGLWPDTQYF
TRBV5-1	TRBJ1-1	CASSGGTGRTEAFF
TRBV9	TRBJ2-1	CASSVATPAVYNEQFF
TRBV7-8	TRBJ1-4	CASSADTGRNEKLFF
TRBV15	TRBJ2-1	CATSSLRLLDNEQFF
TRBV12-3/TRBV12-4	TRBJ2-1	CASSLEASGWCF
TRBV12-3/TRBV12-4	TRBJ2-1	CASMGSGRDEQFF
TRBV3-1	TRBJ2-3	CASRTSARGTDTQYF
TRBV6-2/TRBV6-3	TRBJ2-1	CASSTGLGFQFF